Each of the 14 T cell receptor beta chains below was sequenced from the same sample in a study of response to subunit inactivated influenza vaccine. TCRdb used MiXCR to reprocess the RT-PCR reads, holding one entry per CDR3 protein. The sample includes about 610,000 distinct CDR3 sequences, less than 15% of them seen just once. Here the sequenced sample was PBMCs from blood, taken approximately 12 days after vaccination. The receptors stem from a man aged 45-60 years who received an inactivated influenza vaccine.

This clonotype was detected only a few times. The V call is TRBV10-3, the J call TRBJ1-6, with no clear D. V dropped 0 bases and J dropped 9 bases, with 9 bases sitting between them. Germline assignment: CDR1 ENHRY and CDR2 SYGVKD. The CDR3 contains 14 residues. CDR3 amino acids: CAISESKGSSPLHF. For the CDR3, the DNA is TGTGCCATCAGTGAGTCGAAGGGTAGTTCACCCCTCCACTTT.

Only a few counts were recorded for this clonotype. The chain uses TRBV20-1 and TRBJ1-5; D gene unclear. Trimming shortened V by 3 bases and J by 3 bases, and 12 bases separated the two germline ends. CDR3 size: 14 residues. Germline assignment: CDR1 DFQATT and CDR2 SNEGSKA (reference sequence). CDR3 residues: CSARDQRANQPQHF. DNA of the CDR3: TGCAGTGCTAGGGACCAGCGGGCCAATCAGCCCCAGCATTTT.

The chain recombines TRBV2 with TRBJ1-4, with D perhaps TRBD1 (5 bases). Germline V gives CDR1 SNHLY, CDR2 FYNNEI. The CDR3 loop spans 14 amino acids. Between the trimmed V and J ends, which lost 4 bases and 12 bases, there was a span of 18 bases. The CDR3 bases are TGTGCCAGCAGTGGACGACGGGGGTTTGGGGAACTGTTTTTT. It specifies CASSGRRGFGELFF.

The chain links TRBV10-3 to TRBJ1-4, with 9 positions matching TRBD1. V lost 3 bases to trimming and J lost 8 bases; unmatched junction nucleotides: 7. Germline CDR1 reads ENHRY; CDR2 reads SYGVKD. The CDR3 spans 15 residues. CDR3 coding DNA: TGTGCCATCAGTGATCAAAGACAGGGGGAGGAAAAACTGTTTTTT. Translated, it gives CAISDQRQGEEKLFF.

The chain couples TRBV20-1 to TRBJ2-7; D could derive from TRBD1 or TRBD2 (5 bases each). In germline, CDR1 is DFQATT, CDR2 SNEGSKA (reference sequence). The CDR3 is made up of 16 amino acids. V was cut by 5 bases and J by 3 bases, with 23 bases left in between. The CDR3 bases are TGCAGTGCTTCCGGGACCATGGGAATCTCGGACTACGAGCAGTACTTC. It codes for CSASGTMGISDYEQYF.

The rearrangement joins TRBV7-9 to TRBJ1-5; the match to TRBD1 covers 7 bases. The CDR3 length is 12 residues. Germline values: CDR1 SEHNR, CDR2 FQNEAQ (reference sequence). With V trimmed by 5 bases and J by 10 bases, 5 bases remained unmatched. CDR3 DNA sequence: TGTGCCAGCAGCCCGGGGACAGCACCCCAGCATTTT. This codes for CASSPGTAPQHF.

This clonotype has at least ten counts. The J gene is TRBJ2-3, the V gene TRBV5-1; the match to TRBD2 covers 8 bases. With 1 base clipped from V and 3 bases from J, the junction kept 7 bases outside the gene matches. CDR1 SGHRS and CDR2 YFSETQ come from the germline V gene. The CDR3 spans 16 residues. The CDR3 DNA sequence: TGCGCCAGCAGCTTGCCGTCGGCGGGAGGAACAGATACGCAGTATTTT. Translated: CASSLPSAGGTDTQYF.

This clonotype was seen repeatedly, ten times or more. V gene TRBV5-1 combines with J gene TRBJ2-3; 7 bases map to TRBD1. Germline V gene sequence: CDR1 SGHRS, CDR2 YFSETQ. J was trimmed by 1 base and V by 4 bases; bases with no gene match: 9. The CDR3 is made up of 16 amino acids. In nucleotides, the CDR3 is TGCGCCAGCAGCGCCCGGAAGGGGGCTGGCACAGATACGCAGTATTTT. Translated: CASSARKGAGTDTQYF.

This clonotype was detected ten times or more. V gene TRBV10-3 combines with J gene TRBJ2-5; D not resolved. The CDR3 spans 12 residues. Germline loops: CDR1 ENHRY, CDR2 SYGVKD. The ends were cut back, 4 bases at V and 1 base at J, with 4 bases in the middle. The CDR3 is CAISVTQETQYF. The DNA for the CDR3 is TGTGCCATCAGTGTCACCCAAGAGACCCAGTACTTC.

This clonotype was counted many times. The V call is TRBV6-7, the J call TRBJ2-3; D might be TRBD1 or TRBD2, each matching 5 bases. TRBV6-7 is known as an ORF, though its function is uncertain. The CDR3 extends over 16 amino acids. The ends were cut back, 8 bases at V and 1 base at J, with 19 bases in the middle. The DNA for the CDR3 is TGTGCCAGCGGCTGCGGTACGGGGCTCGGCACAGATACGCAGTATTTT. Protein: CASGCGTGLGTDTQYF.

There are many counts of this clonotype. This chain connects TRBV15 to TRBJ2-7; TRBD2 aligns across 7 bases. The CDR3 runs 15 residues. Unmatched junction bases numbered 6, after V lost 4 bases and J lost 0 bases. In germline, CDR1 is LNHNV, CDR2 YYDKDF (reference sequence). CDR3 in DNA: TGTGCCACCAGCAAAGCGGGACCCCTCTCCTACGAGCAGTACTTC. It yields the protein CATSKAGPLSYEQYF.

This clonotype turned up a few times. For the CDR3, the DNA is TGCGCCAGCAGCCAAGATTTCGGTCAGCTTTCAACCTACAATGAGCAGTTCTTC. It specifies CASSQDFGQLSTYNEQFF. The chain joins TRBV4-3 to TRBJ2-1; D remains unclear. The germline V gene encodes CDR1 LGHNA and CDR2 YSLEER. V shed 0 bases and J shed 2 bases, with 17 bases lying between them. This CDR3 has 18 residues.

This clonotype appeared a few times. The V call is TRBV4-3, the J call TRBJ2-1; the D gene is possibly TRBD1 (6 bases). The V end was cut by 5 bases, the J end by 5 bases, with 16 bases between. Germline V gene sequence: CDR1 LGHNA, CDR2 YSLEER. There are 15 residues in the CDR3. DNA for the CDR3: TGCGCCAGCAGCGATGGGAGACAGGTAGACAATGAGCAGTTCTTC. Its protein is CASSDGRQVDNEQFF.

Only a few counts were recorded for this clonotype. The chain links TRBV5-6 to TRBJ2-5, with D unclear. The ends were cut back, 4 bases at V and 5 bases at J, with 9 bases in the middle. There are 12 residues in the CDR3. The germline CDR1 and CDR2 sequences are SGHDT and YYEEEE. This chain's CDR3 is CASSMVRETQYF. DNA for the CDR3: TGTGCCAGCAGCATGGTTAGGGAGACCCAGTACTTC.